These T cell receptor beta chains were read from a single sample in a study of glioma-infiltrating T cells. TCRdb itself ran the multiplex PCR reads through MiXCR, one entry per CDR3 protein. Of around 44,000 distinct CDR3 sequences in the sample, approximately 20% are singletons; the top ten hold more than 5.5%. Sequences were obtained from glioma tissue, nonneoplastic brain tissue, or PBMCs (not recorded which). Receptors were obtained from a human donor with low-grade glioma or glioblastoma, undergoing nonglioma brain surgery, or in good health (not recorded which). The CDR3 runs from the conserved cysteine through the conserved F or W. A D gene is named only where the DNA matches it firmly. Rows give clone size only sometimes, using once, few, many, or a class for an expanded clone.

TRBD1	TRBJ1-2	many	TRBV12-3/TRBV12-4	TGTGCCAGCAGTTTTAGACAGGGTGGATATGGCTACACCTTC	CASSFRQGGYGYTF
NA	TRBJ1-2	many	TRBV4-2	TGTGCCAGCAGCCTTGCCGTGTTGGACACGTTAAACTATGGCTACACCTTC	CASSLAVLDTLNYGYTF
NA	TRBJ1-1	many	TRBV5-1	TGCGCCAGCAGCTTGGGGACGACAGGTTCTGAAGCTTTCTTT	CASSLGTTGSEAFF
NA	TRBJ1-1	many	TRBV29-1	TGCAGCGGTAGGCTGAACACTGAAGCTTTCTTT	CSGRLNTEAFF
NA	TRBJ2-7	many	TRBV6-1	TGTGCAGTCTCGGGGGCCTACGAGCAGTACTTC	CAVSGAYEQYF
TRBD1	TRBJ1-2	many	TRBV2	TGTGCCAGCGGAGAAGCCGGGACAGGGAACTATGGCTACACCTTC	CASGEAGTGNYGYTF
NA	TRBJ1-1	many	TRBV16	TGTGCCAGCAGCCAATCCCTGGGGGGGAATGAAGCTTTCTTT	CASSQSLGGNEAFF
TRBD2	TRBJ2-1	few	TRBV12-3/TRBV12-4	TGTGCCAGCAGTTTAAGTCTAGCGGGGAGATCCAATGAGCAGTTCTTC	CASSLSLAGRSNEQFF
TRBD1	TRBJ2-7	many	TRBV7-9	TGTGCCAGCAGCGCGACAGGGGGCAGAGCCTACGAGCAGTACTTC	CASSATGGRAYEQYF
NA	TRBJ2-3	many	TRBV6-1	TGTGCCAGCAGTGAAGCGGGGGCCCCCGATCCAGATACGCAGTATTTT	CASSEAGAPDPDTQYF
NA	TRBJ2-3	many	TRBV7-9	TGTGCCAGCAGCTTAAGCCTAACAGATACGCAGTATTTT	CASSLSLTDTQYF
NA	TRBJ1-1	many	TRBV4-1	TGCGCCAGCAGCCAAGGTTTAACGACTGAAGCTTTCTTT	CASSQGLTTEAFF
TRBD2	TRBJ2-1	many	TRBV5-1	TGCGCCAGCAGCCCCGTCACTAGCGGGGGAGCCTACAATGAGCAGTTCTTC	CASSPVTSGGAYNEQFF
NA	TRBJ2-4	few	TRBV4-1	TGCGCCAGCAGCCTCCCCGGGGAAACCATTCAGTACTTC	CASSLPGETIQYF
NA	TRBJ1-1	many	TRBV19	TGTGCCAGTAGCGCTGGAAGGGGGAGGAACACTGAAGCTTTCTTT	CASSAGRGRNTEAFF
NA	TRBJ2-5	NA	TRBV10-3	TGTGCCATCAGTGGACCATCGTCGGGTAGCGCAGAGACCCAGTACTTC	CAISGPSSGSAETQYF
TRBD2	TRBJ2-5	many	TRBV15	TGTGCCACCAGCACCGGACTAGCGGGCGGTCGAGACCAGTACTTC	CATSTGLAGGRDQYF
NA	TRBJ2-7	many	TRBV2	TGTGCCAGCAGATACAGGAGCTCCTACGAGCAGTACTTC	CASRYRSSYEQYF
NA	TRBJ2-3	NA	TRBV20-1	TGCAGTGCTAGAGATCATGGGGTGTCTCCCATAGCATATACGCAGTATTTT	CSARDHGVSPIAYTQYF
TRBD1	TRBJ1-3	many	TRBV28	TGTGCCAGCGGAAGACCTTCACCGGGACAGGGGGTTTATGAAAGAAACACCATATATTTT	CASGRPSPGQGVYERNTIYF
TRBD1	TRBJ1-5	NA	TRBV12-3/TRBV12-4	TGTGCCAGCAGCGAAGACAGGGGGGGATATAGGAGCAATCAGACCCAGCATTTT	CASSEDRGGYRSNQTQHF